A selection of T cell receptor beta chains follows, all from one sample in a study of blood T cell repertoires in COVID-19. Assay used: immunoSEQ multiplex PCR; TCRdb lists only in-frame clones, some missing. The sample yields 140,000 to 150,000 clones, 79% seen once. The sequencing input was peripheral blood. Every receptor here comes from a man aged 50 to 60 with active or convalescent COVID-19. The CDR3 runs from the conserved cysteine through the conserved F or W. The order of the fields is CDR3 protein, CDR3 DNA, D gene, J gene, clone size, V gene. The D gene is left open where the match is weak. Not all rows give a size; the values are once, few, many and, for expanded clones, a class.

CASSSWNSGSYEQYF,TGTGCCAGTAGTTCCTGGAATAGCGGTTCCTACGAGCAGTACTTC,-,TRBJ2-7,once,TRBV19
CASGGSRVEQYF,TGTGCCAGTGGCGGGAGTCGGGTCGAGCAGTACTTC,TRBD2,TRBJ2-7,-,TRBV7-9
CASSESAVNTIYF,TGTGCCAGCAGTGAATCAGCGGTAAACACCATATATTTT,-,TRBJ1-3,-,TRBV25-1
CASSLGAGSGLGYNEQFF,TGTGCCAGCAGCTTAGGAGCAGGATCGGGACTAGGCTACAATGAGCAGTTCTTC,TRBD2,TRBJ2-1,-,TRBV7-8
CASSRQPSAEQYF,TGTGCCAGCAGCCGACAACCCTCAGCCGAGCAGTACTTC,-,TRBJ2-7,-,TRBV3-1/TRBV3-2
CASSPPSGGSSYNEQFF,TGTGCCAGCAGTCCCCCCTCGGGGGGGAGCTCCTACAATGAGCAATTCTTC,TRBD2,TRBJ2-1,-,TRBV28
CASSQVAYVGAETQYF,TGTGCCAGCAGCCAAGTGGCCTACGTGGGGGCAGAGACCCAGTACTTC,-,TRBJ2-5,-,TRBV3-1/TRBV3-2
CASSLGPTSYEQYF,TGTGCCAGCAGCTTGGGCCCCACCAGCTACGAGCAGTACTTC,-,TRBJ2-7,-,TRBV5-4
CASSLTGGSETQYF,TGTGCCAGCAGCCTGACGGGGGGAAGCGAGACCCAGTACTTC,TRBD2,TRBJ2-5,-,TRBV3-1/TRBV3-2
CASRLTGTDNSPLHF,TGTGCCAGCAGGCTAACCGGGACAGATAATTCACCCCTCCACTTT,TRBD1,TRBJ1-6,-,TRBV6-6
CASSFSRLAGDYEQFF,TGTGCCAGCAGTTTCTCCCGACTAGCGGGAGACTATGAGCAGTTCTTC,TRBD2,TRBJ2-1,-,TRBV28
CASSEFSGQETQYF,TGTGCCAGCAGTGAATTTAGCGGCCAAGAGACCCAGTACTTC,-,TRBJ2-5,-,TRBV25-1
CATSEFSGVNTGELFF,TGTGCCACCAGTGAGTTTTCAGGGGTGAACACCGGGGAGCTGTTTTTT,-,TRBJ2-2,-,TRBV24-1
CASSRTGTEAFF,TGTGCCAGCAGCAGGACAGGCACTGAAGCTTTCTTT,TRBD1,TRBJ1-1,few,TRBV28
CASSDSAGATHNEQFF,TGTGCCAGCAGTGACTCGGCGGGAGCAACCCACAATGAGCAGTTCTTC,TRBD2,TRBJ2-1,-,TRBV6-4
CASSVFPGGSEQFF,TGCGCCAGCAGCGTTTTCCCAGGGGGGAGTGAGCAGTTCTTC,-,TRBJ2-1,-,TRBV4-1
CASSIGTSGNEQFF,TGTGCCAGTAGTATCGGGACTAGCGGCAATGAGCAGTTCTTC,TRBD2,TRBJ2-1,-,TRBV19
CASSVDRGGSPLHF,TGTGCCAGCAGTGTGGACAGGGGTGGTTCACCCCTCCACTTT,TRBD1,TRBJ1-6,-,TRBV2
CASSQKSGTGEGNEQFF,TGTGCCAGCAGCCAAAAATCAGGGACAGGGGAAGGCAATGAGCAGTTCTTC,TRBD1,TRBJ2-1,-,TRBV4-2
CASSFLGGTQYF,TGTGCCAGCAGTTTCTTGGGGGGGACCCAGTACTTC,-,TRBJ2-5,few,TRBV27
CASRSGTGGTGNQPQHF,TGTGCCAGTAGATCCGGGACAGGGGGAACAGGCAATCAGCCCCAGCATTTT,TRBD1,TRBJ1-5,-,TRBV19
CAISETGDTEAFF,TGTGCCATCAGTGAGACAGGGGACACTGAAGCTTTCTTT,TRBD1,TRBJ1-1,few,TRBV10-3
CASRSSAGGLGLQYF,TGTGCCAGCAGGAGTTCAGCGGGAGGGCTGGGGCTCCAGTACTTC,TRBD2,TRBJ2-5,-,TRBV27
CASSLDRGSGELFF,TGTGCCAGCAGCTTAGACCGGGGTAGCGGGGAGCTGTTTTTT,-,TRBJ2-2,-,TRBV11-3
CASSLGVAIDTQYF,TGCGCCAGCAGCTTGGGGGTAGCAATAGATACGCAGTATTTT,-,TRBJ2-3,-,TRBV5-1
CASSQQGHTDTQYF,TGTGCCAGCAGCCAACAGGGACACACAGATACGCAGTATTTT,-,TRBJ2-3,-,TRBV7-8
CAIGELETQYF,TGTGCCATTGGGGAGCTGGAAACCCAGTACTTC,-,TRBJ2-5,-,TRBV7-2
CASTPGLASTDTQYF,TGTGCCAGCACCCCGGGACTAGCTAGCACAGATACGCAGTATTTT,TRBD2,TRBJ2-3,-,TRBV6-5
CASSSAYGYTF,TGTGCCAGCAGTTCAGCGTATGGCTACACCTTC,-,TRBJ1-2,once,TRBV6-5
CSVEPSGRAVETQYF,TGCAGCGTTGAACCCAGCGGGAGGGCCGTGGAGACCCAGTACTTC,TRBD2,TRBJ2-5,-,TRBV29-1
CASSVEGGRTQYF,TGTGCCAGCAGCGTAGAAGGAGGGAGGACCCAGTACTTC,-,TRBJ2-5,once,TRBV9
CASSQRLAGEGETQYF,TGTGCCAGCAGCCAGAGACTAGCGGGAGAGGGAGAGACCCAGTACTTC,TRBD2,TRBJ2-5,few,TRBV4-2
CASSPDRDGIAFF,TGCGCCAGCAGCCCGGACAGGGACGGGATCGCTTTCTTT,TRBD1,TRBJ1-1,-,TRBV5-1
CASSHGGRGLSSYEQYF,TGTGCCAGCAGCCACGGCGGGAGGGGGCTCAGCTCCTACGAGCAGTACTTC,TRBD2,TRBJ2-7,-,TRBV4-2
CASRAAGTQNQPQHF,TGTGCCAGCAGAGCCGCCGGGACACAGAATCAGCCCCAGCATTTT,-,TRBJ1-5,-,TRBV28
CASSLQGAGYGYTF,TGTGCCAGCAGCTTACAGGGGGCTGGCTATGGCTACACCTTC,TRBD1,TRBJ1-2,-,TRBV5-4
CASSLEGAYNSPLHF,TGTGCCAGCAGCTTAGAGGGGGCCTATAATTCACCCCTCCACTTT,-,TRBJ1-6,-,TRBV13
CASSPRAGGSDTGELFF,TGTGCCAGCAGCCCCCGAGCGGGAGGGAGCGACACCGGGGAGCTGTTTTTT,TRBD2,TRBJ2-2,-,TRBV5-6
CASSDSRDKHSNQPQHF,TGTGCCAGCAGTGACTCCCGGGACAAACATAGCAATCAGCCCCAGCATTTT,-,TRBJ1-5,-,TRBV6-4
CASSLGGLYGYTF,TGTGCCAGCAGCCTCGGTGGTCTTTATGGCTACACCTTC,-,TRBJ1-2,-,TRBV11-2
CASSLDLSSGQETQYF,TGTGCCAGCAGCTTAGATCTCTCTAGCGGTCAAGAGACCCAGTACTTC,TRBD2,TRBJ2-5,-,TRBV11-2
CASSYSGRSGEKLFF,TGTGCCAGCAGTTACTCGGGCAGGAGCGGTGAAAAACTGTTTTTT,-,TRBJ1-4,-,TRBV6-5
CASSLLPDTTHEQYF,TGTGCCAGCAGTTTACTTCCGGACACTACCCACGAGCAGTACTTC,-,TRBJ2-7,-,TRBV27
CASSYKSSVYEQYF,TGTGCCAGCAGTTACAAGTCTAGTGTCTACGAGCAGTACTTC,-,TRBJ2-7,few,TRBV6-5
CASSLGQGREQFF,TGCGCCAGCAGCTTGGGACAGGGGCGTGAGCAGTTCTTC,TRBD1,TRBJ2-1,-,TRBV5-1
CASSQRTSADLSSPDIQYF,TGTGCCAGCAGCCAACGGACTAGTGCGGACCTCTCAAGTCCGGACATTCAGTACTTC,TRBD2,TRBJ2-4,-,TRBV3-1/TRBV3-2
CASTRTAGTDTGELFF,TGTGCCAGCACCCGAACCGCCGGGACAGACACCGGGGAGCTGTTTTTT,TRBD1,TRBJ2-2,once,TRBV7-2
CAWSVLAGGSWAYEQYF,TGTGCCTGGAGTGTTCTAGCGGGAGGCTCCTGGGCCTACGAGCAGTACTTC,TRBD2,TRBJ2-7,-,TRBV30
CASSQDLLGWTGELFF,TGTGCCAGCAGCCAAGATCTACTAGGTTGGACCGGGGAGCTGTTTTTT,-,TRBJ2-2,-,TRBV4-2
CSAGAGGPFF,TGCAGCGCTGGGGCGGGGGGCCCTTTCTTT,-,TRBJ1-1,once,TRBV29-1
CASSQSVAGGAGWIYEQYF,TGCGCCAGCAGTCAATCGGTGGCAGGGGGCGCTGGTTGGATATACGAGCAGTACTTC,TRBD1,TRBJ2-7,few,TRBV23-1
CSGGGPGQGNSWHGYTF,TGCAGCGGTGGGGGACCGGGACAGGGCAACAGTTGGCATGGCTACACCTTC,TRBD1,TRBJ1-2,-,TRBV29-1
CASSYGQGGRDGYTF,TGTGCCAGCAGCTACGGACAGGGAGGGAGGGATGGCTACACCTTC,TRBD1,TRBJ1-2,-,TRBV6-5
CATRPGTSGSYEQYF,TGCGCCACCCGACCCGGGACTAGCGGATCCTACGAGCAGTACTTC,TRBD2,TRBJ2-7,-,TRBV5-1